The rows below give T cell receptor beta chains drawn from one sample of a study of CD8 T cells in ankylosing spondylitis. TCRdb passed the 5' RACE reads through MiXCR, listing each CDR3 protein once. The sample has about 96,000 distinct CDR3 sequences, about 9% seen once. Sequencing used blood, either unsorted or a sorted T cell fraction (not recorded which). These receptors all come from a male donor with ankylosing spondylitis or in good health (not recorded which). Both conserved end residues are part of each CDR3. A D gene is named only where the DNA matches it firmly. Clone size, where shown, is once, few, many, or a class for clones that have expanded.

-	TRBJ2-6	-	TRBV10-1	CASSARRQNRAPSGANVLTF	TGCGCCAGCAGTGCCAGAAGACAAAATAGGGCCCCCTCTGGGGCCAACGTCCTGACTTTC
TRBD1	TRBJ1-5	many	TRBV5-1	CASSLIPTGGGQPQHF	TGCGCCAGCAGCTTAATACCTACAGGGGGCGGTCAGCCCCAGCATTTT
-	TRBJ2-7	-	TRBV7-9	CASSSSAVSLGYF	TGTGCCAGCAGCTCCTCTGCGGTCAGCCTAGGGTACTTC
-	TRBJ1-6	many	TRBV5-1	CASSLGEGRGNSPLHF	TGCGCCAGCAGCTTGGGTGAGGGAAGGGGGAATTCACCCCTCCACTTT
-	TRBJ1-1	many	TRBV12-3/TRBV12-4	CASSPGGSRTEAFF	TGTGCCAGCAGTCCCGGGGGGAGCCGGACTGAAGCTTTCTTT
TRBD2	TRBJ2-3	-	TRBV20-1	CSARLAGGPDTQYF	TGCAGTGCTCGACTAGCGGGGGGCCCAGATACGCAGTATTTT
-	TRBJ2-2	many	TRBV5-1	CASSLTSPGELFF	TGCGCCAGCAGCTTAACCTCTCCCGGGGAGCTGTTTTTT
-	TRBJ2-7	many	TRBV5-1	CASSFDGNYYEQYF	TGCGCCAGCAGCTTCGACGGAAACTACTACGAGCAGTACTTC
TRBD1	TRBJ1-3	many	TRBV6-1	CASSQRQGNVIGNTIYF	TGTGCCAGCAGTCAGAGACAGGGGAATGTGATCGGAAACACCATATATTTT
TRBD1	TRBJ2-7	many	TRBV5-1	CASSVKGQDYEQYF	TGCGCCAGCAGCGTGAAGGGACAGGACTACGAGCAGTACTTC
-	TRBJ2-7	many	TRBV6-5	CASSYVGRSSYEQYF	TGTGCCAGCAGTTACGTGGGCCGCTCCTCCTACGAGCAGTACTTC
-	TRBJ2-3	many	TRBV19	CATQIADTQYF	TGTGCCACCCAAATAGCAGATACGCAGTATTTT
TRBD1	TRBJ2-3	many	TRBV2	CASDGTGDEIDTQYF	TGTGCCAGCGATGGGACAGGGGACGAGATAGATACGCAGTATTTT
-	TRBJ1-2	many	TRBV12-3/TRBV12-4	CASSLALPAGYTF	TGTGCCAGCAGTTTAGCGCTACCAGCTGGCTACACCTTC
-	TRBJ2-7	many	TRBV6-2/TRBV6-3	CASSYSLDEQYF	TGTGCCAGCAGTTACTCTCTAGACGAGCAGTACTTC
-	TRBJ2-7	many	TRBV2	CASSVGYEQYF	TGTGCCAGCAGTGTGGGATACGAGCAGTACTTC
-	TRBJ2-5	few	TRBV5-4	CASSPTDTDLQETQYF	TGTGCCAGCAGCCCGACAGACACCGATCTACAAGAGACCCAGTACTTC
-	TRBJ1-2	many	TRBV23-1	CASSQSRKSELALGYTF	TGCGCCAGCAGTCAATCGCGGAAGAGTGAGTTGGCGCTTGGCTACACCTTC
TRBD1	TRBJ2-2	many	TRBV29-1	CSVLALLRTGGTGELFF	TGCAGCGTTCTTGCCCTACTCCGGACAGGGGGAACCGGGGAGCTGTTTTTT
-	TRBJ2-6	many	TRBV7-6	CASSLGPQYVLTF	TGTGCCAGCAGCTTAGGCCCCCAATACGTCCTGACTTTC
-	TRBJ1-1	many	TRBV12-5	CASGLVRGGNTEAFF	TGTGCTAGTGGTTTGGTCCGGGGGGGGAACACTGAAGCTTTCTTT
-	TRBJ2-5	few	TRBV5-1	CASSLRVNQETQYF	TGCGCCAGCAGCCTCAGGGTTAACCAAGAGACCCAGTACTTC
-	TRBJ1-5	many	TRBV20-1	CSARESSQPQHF	TGCAGTGCTAGAGAGTCGTCCCAGCCCCAGCATTTT
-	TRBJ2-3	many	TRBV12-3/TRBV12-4	CASSFPGRTLDTQYF	TGTGCCAGCAGTTTCCCAGGGAGGACCCTAGATACGCAGTATTTT
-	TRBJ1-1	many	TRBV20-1	CSASKGQRNTEAFF	TGCAGTGCATCGAAGGGTCAGCGGAACACTGAAGCTTTCTTT
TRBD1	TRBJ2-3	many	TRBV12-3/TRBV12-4	CASRRPGQGWNTQYF	TGTGCCAGCAGACGCCCGGGACAGGGGTGGAATACGCAGTATTTT
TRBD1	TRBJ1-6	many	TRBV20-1	CSAKSRDRGSYSPLHF	TGCAGTGCTAAGAGCCGGGACAGGGGATCCTATTCACCCCTCCACTTT
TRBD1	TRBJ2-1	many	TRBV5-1	CASSGDSKDYNEQFF	TGCGCCAGCAGCGGGGACAGCAAAGATTACAATGAGCAGTTCTTC
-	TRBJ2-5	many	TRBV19	CASSIPWGSGQETQYF	TGTGCCAGTAGTATTCCGTGGGGCTCCGGGCAAGAGACCCAGTACTTC
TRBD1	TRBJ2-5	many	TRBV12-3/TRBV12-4	CASSGVEPGQLQETQYF	TGTGCCAGCAGTGGGGTGGAGCCGGGACAGTTACAAGAGACCCAGTACTTC
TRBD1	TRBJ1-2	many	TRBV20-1	CSAEDRSNYGYTF	TGCAGTGCTGAGGACAGGTCTAACTATGGCTACACCTTC
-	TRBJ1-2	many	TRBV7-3	CASSPQGEYGYTF	TGTGCCAGCAGCCCGCAAGGGGAATATGGCTACACCTTC